One and the same sample provided the 11 T cell receptor beta chains below, sequenced in a study of cytomegalovirus exposure and HLA in healthy donors. This PCR relied on a set of 60 Vbeta primers and 13 Jbeta primers. The method was immunoSEQ multiplex PCR; TCRdb's version includes in-frame clones alone and lacks a portion of them. The repertoire consists of fewer than 150,000 clones, with approximately 80% occurring once and the leading ten covering around 2%. The sequenced sample consisted of PBMCs. The receptors derive from a man aged 30 to 45 in good health and CMV-seronegative.

Only one count was recorded for this clone. V usage is TRBV27 and J usage is TRBJ1-5, with TRBD1 matching over 10 bases. The CDR3 runs 17 residues. Germline lookup yields CDR1 MNHEY and CDR2 SMNVEV (reference sequence). The V and J ends lost 6 bases and 2 bases, in that order; junction bases with no gene match: 10. CDR3 loop: CASRSGTGAVGNQPQHF. The CDR3 DNA is TGTGCCAGCAGGAGTGGGACAGGGGCTGTGGGCAATCAGCCCCAGCATTTT.

The J gene is TRBJ1-2, the V gene TRBV5-1; no definite D call. In germline, CDR1 is SGHRS, CDR2 YFSETQ. This CDR3 contains 13 residues. Trimming shortened V by 0 bases and J by 6 bases, and 9 bases separated the two germline ends. The CDR3 DNA follows: TGCGCCAGCAGCTTGGCGGGGTGGGATGGCTACACCTTC. Encoded protein: CASSLAGWDGYTF.

This rearrangement joins TRBV7-8 to TRBJ1-1; maybe TRBD1 (5 bases). V lost 2 bases and J 3 bases, leaving 7 bases between the germline ends. Germline V lookup: CDR1 SGHVS, CDR2 FQNEAQ. This CDR3 has 13 residues. The chain's CDR3 is CASSLSGHTEAFF. The CDR3, as DNA: TGTGCCAGCAGCTTATCAGGGCACACTGAAGCTTTCTTT. Together with reference TRBV7-8 and TRBJ1-1, the CDR3 gives the full variable domain: GAGVSQSPRYKVAKRGQDVALRCDPISGHVSLFWYQQALGQGPEFLTYFQNEAQLDKSGLPSDRFFAERPEGSVSTLKIQRTQQEDSAVYLCASSLSGHTEAFFGQGTRLTVV.

The gene calls are TRBV6-5 and TRBJ1-1; no reliable D call. Trimming removed 0 bases at V and 4 bases at J, with 6 bases between. Germline lookup yields CDR1 MNHEY and CDR2 SVGAGI. This CDR3 is 13 amino acids long. The CDR3, as DNA: TGTGCCAGCAGTTACTCGAGCGTCACTGAAGCTTTCTTT. Residues: CASSYSSVTEAFF.

V and J are TRBV29-1 and TRBJ1-1; D not certain. Germline CDR1 reads SQVTM; CDR2 reads ANQGSEA. The CDR3 is 11 amino acids. This chain's CDR3 is CRGSLREEAFF. CDR3 bases: TGCAGAGGGAGTTTAAGGGAGGAAGCTTTCTTT.

This clone has just a few counts. V usage is TRBV11-3 and J usage is TRBJ2-3; D is possibly TRBD2 (6 bases). Germline loops: CDR1 SGHNT, CDR2 YENEEA. This CDR3 contains 14 residues. V gave up 5 bases and J gave up 2 bases, with 11 bases separating them. The CDR3 sequence: CASSPRGTTDTQYF. The CDR3 bases are TGTGCCAGCAGCCCCCGGGGGACCACAGATACGCAGTATTTT.

This clone was recorded a few times. The V gene is TRBV4-1, the J gene TRBJ2-1, with 10 bases matching TRBD1. With V trimmed by 5 bases and J by 14 bases, 18 bases remained unmatched. Per the germline V gene, CDR1 is MGHRA and CDR2 is YSYEKL. The length of the CDR3 is 16 residues. CDR3 sequence reads: CASSAPGTGAMNKKFF. The CDR3 DNA sequence: TGCGCCAGCAGCGCCCCCGGGACAGGGGCGATGAATAAGAAGTTCTTC.

V is TRBV5-1 and J is TRBJ2-4, with D maybe TRBD1 (7 bases). With 4 bases removed from V and 0 bases from J, the gap between germline ends came to 14 bases. CDR3 length: 16 amino acids. Germline V gene data show CDR1 as SGHRS and CDR2 as YFSETQ. The CDR3 spells CASSAGQLVAKNIQYF. The DNA of the CDR3 is TGCGCCAGCAGCGCGGGACAGTTGGTAGCCAAAAACATTCAGTACTTC.

The CDR3, as DNA: TGTGCCAGCGCCCCGGGCGGGGGGCAGCCCCAGCATTTT. Translating it yields CASAPGGGQPQHF. The chain recombines TRBV6-1 with TRBJ1-5; maybe TRBD1 (5 bases). The CDR3 has 13 residues. V lost 8 bases and J 7 bases, leaving 15 bases between the germline ends. Germline-derived CDR1 and CDR2 are MNHNS and SASEGT.

This clone was picked up a small number of times. The chain links TRBV6-1 to TRBJ2-7; the match to TRBD2 covers 9 bases. V lost 1 base, J lost 5 bases, and 6 bases stayed unmatched. Germline CDR1 reads MNHNS; CDR2 reads SASEGT. The CDR3 is made up of 15 amino acids. In DNA form, the CDR3 reads TGTGCCAGCAGTGAAGGGTCTAGCGGGAACCACGAGCAGTACTTC. It yields the protein CASSEGSSGNHEQYF.

The rearrangement joins TRBV10-1 to TRBJ2-3; D is perhaps TRBD2 (6 bases). The CDR3 is made up of 16 amino acids. Deletions cut 4 bases from V and 3 bases from J, with 17 bases between. The germline V gene has CDR1 WNHNN and CDR2 SYGVQD (reference sequence). The CDR3 region is CASSGSGRRDTDTQYF. The CDR3 nucleotides read TGCGCCAGCAGTGGATCAGGGAGGAGGGATACAGATACGCAGTATTTT.